The table lists the clone carrying this T cell receptor (beta chain) with a few counts. The ends were cut back, 0 bases at V and 0 bases at J, with 12 bases in the middle. Germline V gene sequence: CDR1 MGHRA, CDR2 YSYEKL. This CDR3 is built from 18 residues. The sample originates from a study of blood T cell repertoires in COVID-19. About the research overall: Collection of acute and convalescent COVID-19 samples took place in the United States, Italy and Spain. Nucleic acid was either cDNA or gDNA, and it came from T cells, B-cell-depleted T cells, or PBMCs.

Study processing details: Estimation of nucleated cell counts relied on the amplification of reference gene primers. Profiled with immunoSEQ multiplex PCR; TCRdb holds only in-frame clones, not every one. D and trimming were read from the DNA, whereas the V and J calls and clone size are those reported in that table. The sample carries fewer than 250,000 clones, almost 85% recorded once. This TCR was recovered from a man aged 45-60 years with acute or convalescent COVID-19. Sequencing was done on a sample of peripheral blood. The genes are TRBV4-1 and TRBJ1-6, with a tentative D call TRBD1 (6 bases). The CDR3 nucleotides read TGCGCCAGCAGCCAAGATGGGACACAAAGCTCCTATAATTCACCCCTCCACTTT. This codes for CASSQDGTQSSYNSPLHF.